This T cell receptor beta chain is from a study of cytomegalovirus exposure and HLA in healthy donors. General study findings and limits: It was approximately 160 TCR beta chains that were listed as cytomegalovirus-associated. The analysis excluded some indistinguishable V segments, including TRBV6-2 and TRBV6-3. V- and J-gene trimming of TCR beta was linked (in a later analysis) to a missense DCLRE1C variant.

The PCR ran on 60 Vbeta and 13 Jbeta primers. The repertoire was sequenced with immunoSEQ multiplex PCR; TCRdb's copy has only in-frame clones and lacks some. This table holds some 98,000 clones, around 80% found once. The CDR3 spans 14 residues. Per the germline V gene, CDR1 is LNHDA and CDR2 is SQIVND (reference sequence). V lost 3 bases and J 1 base, leaving 10 bases between the germline ends. Notes on this clone: The target antigen is unknown.

The clonotype was recovered from a man between 18 and 35 years old in good health and CMV-seropositive. Sequenced sample: PBMCs. The V and J genes are TRBV19 and TRBJ2-7, with unresolved D. The CDR3: CASSMSRKSYEQYF. The CDR3 DNA follows: TGTGCCAGTAGTATGTCCAGAAAGTCCTACGAGCAGTACTTC.